A single sample gave rise to the 14 T cell receptor beta chains below, sequenced in a study of shared clonotypes between healthy human individuals. Data came from immunoSEQ multiplex PCR; TCRdb stores just in-frame clones and leaves some out. The table records a few million clones, 85% to 95% of them present only once. The sample consisted of naive CD4+ T cells from PBMCs. Subset meaning: CD45RA+ positively selected. The receptor set was obtained from a young man in good health. Some clones in this sample may be carry-over from other donors' samples.

J is TRBJ1-1 and V is TRBV28; D is ambiguous. V lost 8 bases and J 4 bases, leaving 20 bases between the germline ends. CDR1 and CDR2 from the germline V gene are MDHEN and SYDVKM. There are 15 residues in the CDR3. CDR3 nucleotide sequence: TGTGCCAGCGCCCCCGGAACCTCTCTCCTCACTGAAGCTTTCTTT. Translating it yields CASAPGTSLLTEAFF.

The chain employs TRBV15 and TRBJ1-2; TRBD1 agrees at 9 bases. CDR1 and CDR2 from the germline V gene are LNHNV and YYDKDF (reference sequence). With 0 bases clipped from V and 4 bases from J, the junction kept 3 bases outside the gene matches. The CDR3 is 15 residues long. The CDR3 region is CATSRDWTGVYGYTF. The CDR3 DNA follows: TGTGCCACCAGCAGAGACTGGACAGGGGTCTATGGCTACACCTTC. Based on the CDR3 plus reference TRBV15 and TRBJ1-2, the full variable domain is DAMVIQNPRYQVTQFGKPVTLSCSQTLNHNVMYWYQQKSSQAPKLLFHYYDKDFNNEADTPDNFQSRRPNTSFCFLDIRSPGLGDTAMYLCATSRDWTGVYGYTFGSGTRLTVV.

In its sample, this clone was seen once. The chain recombines TRBV6-4 with TRBJ1-5; TRBD1 might be the D (5 bases). With 4 bases removed from V and 7 bases from J, the gap between germline ends came to 11 bases. This CDR3 is built from 13 residues. The germline gives CDR1 MRHNA, CDR2 SNTAGT. CDR3 coding DNA: TGTGCCAGCAGTGCTCAGGGCGACCAGCCCCAGCATTTT. This encodes CASSAQGDQPQHF.

V gene TRBV5-4 combines with J gene TRBJ2-5; 7 bases are a match to TRBD2. There are 14 residues in the CDR3. V gave up 4 bases and J gave up 3 bases; unmatched junction bases: 6. The germline CDR1 and CDR2 sequences are SGHNT and YYREEE (reference sequence). This CDR3 reads CASSVRDYEETQYF. CDR3 DNA sequence: TGTGCCAGCAGCGTCCGGGACTACGAAGAGACCCAGTACTTC.

This clone was seen a single time. The rearrangement joins TRBV7-9 to TRBJ2-1; 8 bases map to TRBD1. This CDR3 has 14 residues. Germline assignment: CDR1 SEHNR and CDR2 FQNEAQ (reference sequence). CDR3 in amino acids: CAARRNQGANEQFF. DNA for the CDR3: TGTGCGGCAAGAAGAAACCAGGGGGCCAATGAGCAGTTCTTC.

V is TRBV7-2 and J is TRBJ2-6; D gene uncertain. The CDR3 has 14 residues. Trimming pared 5 bases from V and 1 base from J, leaving 6 bases between. Germline CDR1 is SGHTA and CDR2 is FQGNSA. In DNA, the CDR3 is TGTGCCAGCAGCCTCACTTCTGGGGCCAACGTCCTGACTTTC. This sequence encodes CASSLTSGANVLTF.

V is TRBV7-3 and J is TRBJ1-2; a possible D gene is TRBD1 (6 bases). The CDR3 has 13 amino acids. With 3 bases removed from V and 3 bases from J, the gap between germline ends came to 8 bases. Germline loops: CDR1 SGHTA, CDR2 FQGTGA. DNA for the CDR3: TGTGCCAGCAGCTTGACAGGATACTATGGCTACACCTTC. Translation gives CASSLTGYYGYTF.

This chain links TRBV5-4 with TRBJ1-1; weak D call: TRBD1 (6 bases). Germline V CDR1 and CDR2: SGHNT, YYREEE (reference sequence). This CDR3 region has 14 residues. Trimming shortened V by 7 bases and J by 1 base, and 14 bases separated the two germline ends. The CDR3 bases are TGTGCCAGCTTCGAGGGGGGCACGAACACTGAAGCTTTCTTT. It specifies CASFEGGTNTEAFF.

V usage is TRBV18 and J usage is TRBJ1-5; D is unclear. Trimming pared 0 bases from V and 9 bases from J, leaving 9 bases between. Germline V gene data show CDR1 as KGHSH and CDR2 as LQKENI. The CDR3 has 13 amino acids. The CDR3, as DNA: TGTGCCAGCTCACCACCCGCAAACTGGCCCCAGCATTTT. Protein sequence: CASSPPANWPQHF.

This chain connects TRBV5-4 to TRBJ1-5, with 8 bases fitting TRBD1. This CDR3 contains 15 residues. Germline trimming cut 4 bases from V and 6 bases from J; bases unmatched to any gene: 9. In germline, CDR1 is SGHNT, CDR2 YYREEE (reference sequence). CDR3 bases: TGTGCCAGCAGCCGGGACAGGTCTGTGCCTCAGCCCCAGCATTTT. Its translation is CASSRDRSVPQPQHF.

The chain combines TRBV29-1 with TRBJ2-7; D unresolved. Germline V gene sequence: CDR1 SQVTM, CDR2 ANQGSEA. V dropped 0 bases and J dropped 4 bases, with 16 bases sitting between them. The CDR3 is made up of 15 amino acids. The CDR3 reads CSVEDRSRTNYEQYF. The CDR3 coding sequence is TGCAGCGTTGAAGATCGTTCTCGTACCAATTACGAGCAGTACTTC.

This chain connects TRBV18 to TRBJ2-3, with TRBD2 identical over 13 bases. The CDR3 length is 16 residues. The V gene's germline CDR1 is KGHSH and CDR2 LQKENI. J was trimmed by 2 bases and V by 6 bases; bases with no gene match: 5. CDR3 loop: CASSRGLAGNTDTQYF. CDR3 nucleotides: TGTGCCAGCTCGCGGGGACTAGCGGGAAACACAGATACGCAGTATTTT.

This clone appeared once. The chain couples TRBV6-5 to TRBJ2-2, with 7 bases fitting TRBD2. The V gene end was trimmed by 2 bases and the J gene end by 9 bases; junction bases not matched to a gene: 9. The CDR3 covers 15 residues. Germline V gives CDR1 MNHEY, CDR2 SVGAGI. CDR3 in DNA: TGTGCCAGCAGTTACGAAGTGGCGGGAGTAAGGGAGCTGTTTTTT. Amino acids: CASSYEVAGVRELFF.

The chain joins TRBV28 to TRBJ2-7; 7 nucleotides match TRBD1. Germline V gene data show CDR1 as MDHEN and CDR2 as SYDVKM. The CDR3 runs 16 residues. V shed 3 bases, J shed 3 bases, and the junction held 11 bases outside the gene matches. Written as DNA, the CDR3 is TGTGCCAGCAGTTTCTCCCTTAAGGGACAGAACTACGAGCAGTACTTC. Translated, it gives CASSFSLKGQNYEQYF.